A single sample gave rise to the 15 T cell receptor beta chains below, sequenced in a study of blood T cell repertoires in COVID-19. The table came from immunoSEQ multiplex PCR; TCRdb's copy has only in-frame clones and leaves some out. The sample holds some 200,000 clones, about nine tenths seen once. The source material was peripheral blood. The receptor source for this set is an older man with acute or convalescent COVID-19.

This rearrangement joins TRBV24-1 to TRBJ2-5; D not certain. The CDR3 consists of 15 residues. Germline-derived CDR1 and CDR2 are KGHDR and SFDVKD. V lost 5 bases and J 7 bases, leaving 19 bases between the germline ends. CDR3 amino acids: CATSAPTDTQRTQYF. The CDR3 coding sequence is TGTGCCACCAGTGCCCCCACCGACACGCAACGGACCCAGTACTTC.

This clone has only one observation. The chain uses TRBV7-8 and TRBJ1-1; possibly TRBD1 for D (5 bases). Trimming removed 5 bases from V and 0 bases from J, with 7 bases in between. Germline V gene lookup returns CDR1 SGHVS and CDR2 FQNEAQ. The CDR3 totals 13 residues. In DNA form, the CDR3 reads TGTGCCAGCAGCCGACAGTTGAACACTGAAGCTTTCTTT. This codes for CASSRQLNTEAFF.

This chain links TRBV4-2 with TRBJ2-1, with 11 bases aligning to TRBD1. The trim removed 4 bases at V and 4 bases at J, leaving 3 bases unmatched. In germline, CDR1 is LGHNA, CDR2 YNFKEQ. The length of the CDR3 is 15 residues. The CDR3 DNA reads TGTGCCAGCAGCCCCGGGACAGGGGGGTACAATGAGCAGTTCTTC. This sequence encodes CASSPGTGGYNEQFF.

The chain joins TRBV12-3 or TRBV12-4 to TRBJ1-2, with a weak D call TRBD1 (6 bases). The ends were cut back, 6 bases at V and 8 bases at J, with 16 bases in the middle. CDR3 size: 13 residues. The CDR3 region is CASSLGGLGGYTF. In DNA form, the CDR3 reads TGTGCCAGCAGCCTAGGGGGTTTAGGGGGCTACACCTTC.

This chain's CDR3 is CAGTGVSGEQYF. CDR3 nucleotides: TGTGCCGGGACAGGGGTATCGGGCGAGCAGTACTTC. The gene calls are TRBV6-5 and TRBJ2-7; 10 bases are shared with TRBD1. The CDR3 extends over 12 amino acids. After removal of 11 bases from V and 6 bases from J, the junction contained 7 bases not matched to a gene. The V gene's germline CDR1 is MNHEY and CDR2 SVGAGI.

The rearrangement links TRBV13 to TRBJ2-3, with a possible D match to TRBD2 (6 bases). The CDR3 runs 16 residues. Trimming left V 1 base short and J 2 bases short, with 13 bases between. CDR1 and CDR2 (germline): PRHDT, FYEKMQ (reference sequence). CDR3 bases: TGTGCCAGCAGCTTAGACGGCGGGGTAGACACAGATACGCAGTATTTT. Its protein is CASSLDGGVDTDTQYF.

The chain has TRBV24-1 and TRBJ1-2; D gene ambiguous. CDR1 and CDR2 from the germline V gene are KGHDR and SFDVKD. V lost 7 bases and J lost 11, with 22 bases in between. This CDR3 comprises 14 residues. In DNA, the CDR3 is TGTGCCACCAGGCAGACGGGATTCCTAGCTCCGTACACCTTC. Its translation is CATRQTGFLAPYTF.

The chain carries TRBV6-5 and TRBJ2-3; 11 bases agree with TRBD2. J lost 4 bases, V lost 6 bases, and 6 bases had no gene match. CDR1 and CDR2 from the germline V gene are MNHEY and SVGAGI. The CDR3 spans 15 residues. CDR3 protein: CASRAGTSGSDTQYF. CDR3 nucleotide sequence: TGTGCCAGCAGGGCCGGGACTAGCGGATCAGATACGCAGTATTTT.

The chain has TRBV4-1 and TRBJ1-4; 7 bases agree with TRBD1. The CDR3 covers 16 residues. Germline-derived CDR1 and CDR2 are MGHRA and YSYEKL. V dropped 1 base and J dropped 2; count of bases not matched to a gene: 4. CDR3 residues: CASSQATGATNEKLFF. CDR3 coding DNA: TGCGCCAGCAGCCAAGCAACAGGGGCCACTAATGAAAAACTGTTTTTT.

The rearrangement uses TRBV11-3 and TRBJ2-1, with D perhaps TRBD2 (5 bases). V lost 4 bases and J 3 bases, leaving 13 bases between the germline ends. This CDR3 spans 15 amino acids. Looked up from germline, CDR1 is SGHNT and CDR2 is YENEEA. The CDR3 nucleotides are TGTGCCAGCAGCTCTGACGGACTCGACTACAATGAGCAGTTCTTC. Protein: CASSSDGLDYNEQFF. Using reference TRBV11-3 and TRBJ2-1 for the parts outside the CDR3, the full variable domain is EAGVVQSPRYKIIEKKQPVAFWCNPISGHNTLYWYLQNLGQGPELLIRYENEEAVDDSQLPKDRFSAERLKGVDSTLKIQPAELGDSAVYLCASSSDGLDYNEQFFGPGTRLTVL.

In DNA, the CDR3 is TGTGCCAGCTCACCGGACAGAGACAATGAGCAGTTCTTC. It encodes CASSPDRDNEQFF. The chain uses TRBV18 and TRBJ2-1; maybe TRBD1 (6 bases). V lost 3 bases, J lost 5 bases, and 8 bases lay in between. Germline assignment: CDR1 KGHSH and CDR2 LQKENI. This CDR3 spans 13 amino acids.

The chain uses TRBV30 and TRBJ1-6; TRBD1 matches at 7 bases. The germline gives CDR1 GTSNPN, CDR2 SVGIG (reference sequence). V trimming: 7 bases; J trimming: 7 bases; junction bases outside the gene matches: 10. This CDR3 contains 14 residues. The CDR3 coding sequence is TGTGCCTTGGAGGGACAGCCACTCAATTCACCCCTCCACTTT. Protein sequence: CALEGQPLNSPLHF. Drawing the rest from reference TRBV30 and TRBJ1-6, the complete variable domain is SQTIHQWPATLVQPVGSPLSLECTVEGTSNPNLYWYRQAAGRGLQLLFYSVGIGQISSEVPQNLSASRPQDRQFILSSKKLLLSDSGFYLCALEGQPLNSPLHFGNGTRLTVT.

The chain uses TRBV30 and TRBJ2-3; TRBD2 aligns across 15 bases. With V trimmed by 5 bases and J by 5 bases, 5 bases remained unmatched. CDR3 length: 15 amino acids. Germline V gene lookup returns CDR1 GTSNPN and CDR2 SVGIG (reference sequence). The CDR3 sequence: CAWGGLAGGLDTQYF. The CDR3 DNA is TGTGCCTGGGGGGGACTAGCGGGAGGTTTAGATACGCAGTATTTT.

The count of this clone is one. V and J are TRBV27 and TRBJ1-6; 8 nucleotides match TRBD1. Trimming took 5 bases from V and 7 from J; bases not matched to a gene: 7. The germline V gene encodes CDR1 MNHEY and CDR2 SMNVEV (reference sequence). The CDR3 extends over 15 amino acids. The CDR3 nucleotides read TGTGCCAGCAGTGCGGACAGGGTTGGAAATTCACCCCTCCACTTT. This encodes CASSADRVGNSPLHF.

The V and J genes are TRBV6-6 and TRBJ2-1; TRBD2 matches at 8 bases. The CDR3 covers 16 residues. Germline V gene data show CDR1 as MNHNY and CDR2 as SVGAGI (reference sequence). V lost 2 bases to trimming and J lost 2 bases; unmatched junction nucleotides: 5. The CDR3, as DNA: TGTGCCAGCAGTTACGGTACTAGCGGAGCCTACAATGAGCAGTTCTTC. Amino acids: CASSYGTSGAYNEQFF.